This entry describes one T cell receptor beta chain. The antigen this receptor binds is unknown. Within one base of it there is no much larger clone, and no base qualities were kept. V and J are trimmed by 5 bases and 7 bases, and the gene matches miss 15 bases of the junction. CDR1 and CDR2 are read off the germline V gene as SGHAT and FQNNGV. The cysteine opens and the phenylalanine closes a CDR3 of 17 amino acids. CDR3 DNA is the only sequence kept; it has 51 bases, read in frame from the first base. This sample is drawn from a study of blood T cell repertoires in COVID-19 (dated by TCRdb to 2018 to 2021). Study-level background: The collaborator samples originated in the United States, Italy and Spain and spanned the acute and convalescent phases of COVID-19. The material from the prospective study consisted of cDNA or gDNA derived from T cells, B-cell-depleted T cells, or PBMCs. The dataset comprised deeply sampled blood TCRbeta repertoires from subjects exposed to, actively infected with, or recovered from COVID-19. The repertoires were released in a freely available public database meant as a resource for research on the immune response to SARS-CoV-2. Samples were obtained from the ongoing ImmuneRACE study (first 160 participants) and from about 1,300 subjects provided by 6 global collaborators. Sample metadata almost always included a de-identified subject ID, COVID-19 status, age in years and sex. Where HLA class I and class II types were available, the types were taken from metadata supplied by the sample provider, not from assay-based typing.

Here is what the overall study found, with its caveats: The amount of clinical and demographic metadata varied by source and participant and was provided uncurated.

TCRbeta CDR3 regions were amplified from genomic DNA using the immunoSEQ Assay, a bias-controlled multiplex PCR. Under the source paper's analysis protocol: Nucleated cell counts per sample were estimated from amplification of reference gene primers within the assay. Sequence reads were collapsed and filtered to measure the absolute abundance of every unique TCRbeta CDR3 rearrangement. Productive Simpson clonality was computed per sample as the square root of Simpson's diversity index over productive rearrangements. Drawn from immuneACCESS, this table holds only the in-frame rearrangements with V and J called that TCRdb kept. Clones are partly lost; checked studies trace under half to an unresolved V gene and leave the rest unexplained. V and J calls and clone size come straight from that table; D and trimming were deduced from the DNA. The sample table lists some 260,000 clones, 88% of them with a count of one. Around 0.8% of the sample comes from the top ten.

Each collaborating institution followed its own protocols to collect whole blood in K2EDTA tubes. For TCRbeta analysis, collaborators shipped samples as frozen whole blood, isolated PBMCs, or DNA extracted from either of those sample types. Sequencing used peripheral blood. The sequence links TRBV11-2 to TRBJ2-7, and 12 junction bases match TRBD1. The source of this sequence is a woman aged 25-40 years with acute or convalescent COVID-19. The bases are TGTGCCAGCAGCCGTAACCTCGGGACAGGGGGCGCGGGGGAGCAGTACTTC. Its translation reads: CASSRNLGTGGAGEQYF.